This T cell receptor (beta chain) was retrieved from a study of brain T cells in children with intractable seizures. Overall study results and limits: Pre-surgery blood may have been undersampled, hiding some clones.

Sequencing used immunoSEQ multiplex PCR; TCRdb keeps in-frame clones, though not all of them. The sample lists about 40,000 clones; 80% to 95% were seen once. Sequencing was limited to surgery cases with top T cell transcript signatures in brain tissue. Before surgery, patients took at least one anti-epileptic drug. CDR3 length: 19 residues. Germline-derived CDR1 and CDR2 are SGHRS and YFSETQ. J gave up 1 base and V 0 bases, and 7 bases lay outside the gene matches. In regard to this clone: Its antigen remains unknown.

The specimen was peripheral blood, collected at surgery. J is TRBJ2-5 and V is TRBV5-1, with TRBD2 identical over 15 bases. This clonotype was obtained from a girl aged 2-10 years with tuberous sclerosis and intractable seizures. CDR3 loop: CASSLVPGTSGGFQETQYF. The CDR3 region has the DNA TGCGCCAGCAGCTTGGTCCCCGGGACTAGCGGGGGGTTCCAAGAGACCCAGTACTTC.